These 12 T cell receptor beta chains were all obtained from the same sample, sequenced in a study of cytomegalovirus exposure and HLA in healthy donors. PCR employed 60 Vbeta and 13 Jbeta primers. Some clones are missing from TCRdb's copy, which holds only in-frame ones; the method was immunoSEQ multiplex PCR. The data contain about 82,000 clones, around 79% of them seen just once; the ten biggest clones take up around 15%. Sequenced input: PBMCs. Receptors were obtained from a human donor in good health.

In its sample, this clone was seen many times. The chain is built from TRBV5-6 and TRBJ1-4; 9 bases agree with TRBD1. Trimming took 6 bases from V and 9 from J; bases not matched to a gene: 15. The germline CDR1 and CDR2 sequences are SGHDT and YYEEEE. This CDR3 comprises 16 residues. The CDR3 DNA is TGTGCCAGCAACCGGTGGGGACAGGGCGACAATCAAAAACTGTTTTTT. Its translation is CASNRWGQGDNQKLFF.

This clone was seen repeatedly, ten times or more. Within the sample, other DNA sequences also encode this same CDR3. The chain joins TRBV27 to TRBJ2-1, with a weak D call TRBD2 (6 bases). Per the germline V gene, CDR1 is MNHEY and CDR2 is SMNVEV (reference sequence). The CDR3 covers 12 residues. Trimming removed 2 bases at V and 7 bases at J, with 6 bases between. CDR3: CASSLGGNEQFF. In nucleotides, the CDR3 is TGTGCCAGCAGTTTAGGGGGGAATGAGCAGTTCTTC.

Details on this clone: At one of its ends the junction is not consistent with the germline gene, which may arise from a read error. The CDR3, as DNA: TGTGCCTGGAGTGCCGACGGGACAGTCCCTAATAAGGGCGGCTACCCCTTC. It is translated as CAWSADGTVPNKGGYPF. V usage is TRBV30 and J usage is TRBJ1-2; 7 bases agree with TRBD1. CDR1 and CDR2 from the germline V gene are GTSNPN and SVGIG (reference sequence). This CDR3 has 17 amino acids.

V and J are TRBV19 and TRBJ1-3; no firm D call. Trimming stripped 6 bases from V and 0 bases from J, with 12 bases between. This CDR3 has 15 amino acids. Germline loops: CDR1 LNHDA, CDR2 SQIVND (reference sequence). Written as DNA, the CDR3 is TGTGCCAGTAGATCGGGGTCGGTCTCTGGAAACACCATATATTTT. It yields the protein CASRSGSVSGNTIYF.

The chain joins TRBV6-1 to TRBJ2-3, with D possibly being TRBD2 (7 bases). Germline CDR1 MNHNS, CDR2 SASEGT. The CDR3 is 13 residues long. Trimming pared 8 bases from V and 7 bases from J, leaving 16 bases between. This CDR3 is CASHPGGQNTQYF. In DNA, the CDR3 is TGTGCCAGCCACCCCGGGGGGCAGAATACGCAGTATTTT.

The rearrangement links TRBV30 to TRBJ2-5; 8 nucleotides agree with TRBD2. V trimming: 0 bases; J trimming: 3 bases; junction bases outside the gene matches: 12. Germline values: CDR1 GTSNPN, CDR2 SVGIG (reference sequence). This CDR3 region has 17 residues. The CDR3 DNA is TGTGCCTGGAGTGTATATCGTAGGACTAGCCAAGAAGAGACCCAGTACTTC. Translation gives CAWSVYRRTSQEETQYF.

The chain couples TRBV18 to TRBJ1-6; TRBD1 might be the D (6 bases). CDR3 length: 16 amino acids. CDR1 KGHSH and CDR2 LQKENI come from the germline V gene. With 5 bases removed from V and 7 bases from J, the gap between germline ends came to 18 bases. The CDR3 nucleotides are TGTGCCAGCTCAGTAGCCACAGGGAGGGTCAATTCACCCCTCCACTTT. Encoded protein: CASSVATGRVNSPLHF.

The chain is built from TRBV15 and TRBJ1-2, with TRBD1 as a possible D gene (5 bases). The V end was cut by 3 bases, the J end by 6 bases, with 11 bases between. The CDR3 is 13 amino acids. The germline V gene encodes CDR1 LNHNV and CDR2 YYDKDF (reference sequence). The DNA for the CDR3 is TGTGCCACCAGCAGGGACCTAGGGGATGGCTACACCTTC. As protein: CATSRDLGDGYTF. Together with reference TRBV15 and TRBJ1-2, the CDR3 gives the full variable domain: DAMVIQNPRYQVTQFGKPVTLSCSQTLNHNVMYWYQQKSSQAPKLLFHYYDKDFNNEADTPDNFQSRRPNTSFCFLDIRSPGLGDTAMYLCATSRDLGDGYTFGSGTRLTVV.

This rearrangement joins TRBV2 to TRBJ1-1; no clear D. CDR1 is SNHLY, CDR2 FYNNEI, per germline. This CDR3 region has 11 residues. Between the trimmed V and J ends, which lost 7 bases and 6 bases, there was a span of 9 bases. The CDR3 nucleotides read TGTGCCAGCACATATGAGGCTGAAGCTTTCTTT. Translating gives CASTYEAEAFF.

This clone was seen a handful of times. V is TRBV6-5 and J is TRBJ2-7; TRBD2 matches 8 bases. With V trimmed by 0 bases and J by 6 bases, 4 bases remained unmatched. Per the germline V gene, CDR1 is MNHEY and CDR2 is SVGAGI. This CDR3 has 14 residues. This CDR3 reads CASSYSPGGREQYF. The CDR3 DNA reads TGTGCCAGCAGTTACTCCCCGGGGGGGCGCGAGCAGTACTTC.

This clone was recorded a few times. The V and J genes are TRBV5-6 and TRBJ1-1; D remains unclear. Germline V lookup: CDR1 SGHDT, CDR2 YYEEEE. The ends were cut back, 6 bases at V and 1 base at J, with 19 bases in the middle. The CDR3 length is 16 residues. Here the CDR3 reads CASNLQTQASNTEAFF. In DNA form, the CDR3 reads TGTGCCAGCAACCTACAGACCCAGGCGTCGAACACTGAAGCTTTCTTT.

The chain couples TRBV21-1 to TRBJ1-1; TRBD1, as called in the table, went unchecked against the DNA. TRBV21-1 is flagged as a pseudogene. CDR3 length equals 22 residues. CDR3 residues: CASSKCQTGGVRNPFGDTEAFF. DNA of the CDR3: TGTGCCAGCAGCAAATGCCAGACAGGGGGCGTTAGGAATCCGTTTGGGGACACTGAAGCTTTCTTT.